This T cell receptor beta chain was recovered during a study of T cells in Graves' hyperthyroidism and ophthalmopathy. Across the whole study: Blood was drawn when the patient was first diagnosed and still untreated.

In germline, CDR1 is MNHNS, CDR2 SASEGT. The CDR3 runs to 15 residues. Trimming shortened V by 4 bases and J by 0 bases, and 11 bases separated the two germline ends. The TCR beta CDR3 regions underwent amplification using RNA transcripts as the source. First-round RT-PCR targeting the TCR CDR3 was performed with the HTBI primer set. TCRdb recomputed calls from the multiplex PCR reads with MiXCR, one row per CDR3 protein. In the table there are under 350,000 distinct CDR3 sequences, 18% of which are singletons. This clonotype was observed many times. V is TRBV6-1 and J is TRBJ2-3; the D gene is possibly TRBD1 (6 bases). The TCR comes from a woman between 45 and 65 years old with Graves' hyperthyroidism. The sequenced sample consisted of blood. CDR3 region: CASSVAGTSTDTQYF. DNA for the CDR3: TGTGCCAGCAGTGTGGCAGGGACAAGCACAGATACGCAGTATTTT.